The present T cell receptor beta chain was sequenced within a study of control samples from healthy donors and cancer patients. In germline, CDR1 is KGHSH, CDR2 LQKENI. The CDR3 has 16 amino acids. The trim removed 3 bases at V and 4 bases at J, leaving 10 bases unmatched. The table came from immunoSEQ multiplex PCR; TCRdb's copy has only in-frame clones and leaves some out. The profile shows some 140,000 clones, around 95% of them singletons. V and J are TRBV18 and TRBJ1-1; 8 bases map to TRBD1. The sequence was collected from a man aged 35 to 55 in good health. Sequencing used blood. This CDR3 is CASSPDRGGTGTEAFF. The DNA for the CDR3 is TGTGCCAGCTCACCTGACAGGGGTGGAACTGGCACTGAAGCTTTCTTT.